A selection of T cell receptor beta chains follows, all from one sample in a study of control samples from healthy donors and cancer patients. The method was immunoSEQ multiplex PCR; TCRdb's version includes in-frame clones alone and lacks a portion of them. The table includes 130,000 to 150,000 clones, more than 85% detected once. The sample taken for sequencing was blood. The receptors were sampled from a man between 25 and 39 years old in good health. The CDR3 runs from the conserved cysteine through the conserved F or W. D genes are given only for firm matches. The listing skips clone size in some rows; elsewhere it reads once, few, many or a size class.

d_call j_call v_call clone_size cdr3_nt cdr3_aa
- TRBJ1-3 TRBV2 - TGTGCCAGCACCGTGAGGGGAAACACCATATATTTT CASTVRGNTIYF
- TRBJ1-5 TRBV19 - TGTGCCAGTAACATACAAGGGAACAATCAGCCCCAGCATTTT CASNIQGNNQPQHF
- TRBJ1-2 TRBV19 - TGTGCCAGTAGTCCCGGACAGCTTAACTATGGCTACACCTTC CASSPGQLNYGYTF
- TRBJ1-3 TRBV5-6 - TGTGCCAGCAGCTTGGAGGGTGTGTGGAACACCATATATTTT CASSLEGVWNTIYF
TRBD2 TRBJ2-7 TRBV3-1/TRBV3-2 - TGTGCCAGCAGCCGACTAGCGGGGGGCTCCTACGAGCAGTACTTC CASSRLAGGSYEQYF
- TRBJ2-7 TRBV7-9 - TGTGCCAGCAGCTCAGGGGCCTACGAGCAGTACTTC CASSSGAYEQYF
- TRBJ2-3 TRBV12-3/TRBV12-4 once TGTGCCAGCTCCCCGAACACAGATACGCAGTATTTT CASSPNTDTQYF
- TRBJ2-7 TRBV5-1 - TGCGCCAGCAGCTTGGATCCCCGGGAAGGCTACGAGCAGTACTTC CASSLDPREGYEQYF
- TRBJ2-1 TRBV27 - TGTGCCAGCAGTCTAGCCCCCGGAATCAATGAGCAGTTCTTC CASSLAPGINEQFF
TRBD1 TRBJ2-2 TRBV11-2 - TGTGCCAGCAGCAGGACAGGGGGCGATACCGGGGAGCTGTTTTTT CASSRTGGDTGELFF
- TRBJ1-3 TRBV15 - TGTGCCACCAGCAGAGATCAGGTGGGCACCATATATTTT CATSRDQVGTIYF
- TRBJ1-6 TRBV14 - TGTGCCAGCAGCCAAAGATTATTGGGCAGAAATAATTCACCCCTCCACTTT CASSQRLLGRNNSPLHF
- TRBJ1-1 TRBV5-4 once TGTGCCAGCAGCCCGGGGGGGGGCACTGAAGCTTTCTTT CASSPGGGTEAFF
- TRBJ2-1 TRBV6-5 few TGTGCCAGCAGCTCCTCTGGGGCGCTGAATGAGCAGTTCTTC CASSSSGALNEQFF
- TRBJ1-2 TRBV27 - TGTGCCAGCAGCTTCACAGGGATAGAGGGCTACACCTTC CASSFTGIEGYTF
- TRBJ1-6 TRBV11-2 - TGTGCCAGCAGCTGGGGTGGGGACCGGTATAATTCACCCCTCCACTTT CASSWGGDRYNSPLHF
- TRBJ2-3 TRBV30 many TGTGCCTGGAGTACTAGCACAGATACGCAGTATTTT CAWSTSTDTQYF
- TRBJ1-1 TRBV25-1 - TGTGCCAGCAGTGCCTCACTGAACACTGAAGCTTTCTTT CASSASLNTEAFF
TRBD1 TRBJ1-1 TRBV7-3 - TGTGCCAGCAGCCCCTATCTGGACAGGGCGATGGGCACTGAAGCTTTCTTT CASSPYLDRAMGTEAFF
TRBD2 TRBJ2-2 TRBV6-5 - TGTGCCAGCAGTTTCCTTGGGAGGGCCGGGGAGCTGTTTTTT CASSFLGRAGELFF
- TRBJ1-3 TRBV5-1 - TGCGCCAGCAGCTTGGGGCCAACCTTCTCTGGAAACACCATATATTTT CASSLGPTFSGNTIYF
- TRBJ1-2 TRBV12-5 - TGTGCTAGTGGAGTTAGGGTTTTATACGGCTACACCTTC CASGVRVLYGYTF
TRBD2 TRBJ2-7 TRBV28 - TGTGCCAGCAGTCCCACCGGGGGGGGGAAAGGTGGCTACGAGCAGTACTTC CASSPTGGGKGGYEQYF
- TRBJ2-1 TRBV10-3 - TGTGCCATCAGTGACAGTGGGGACAATGAGCAGTTCTTC CAISDSGDNEQFF
- TRBJ1-2 TRBV7-2 few TGTGCCAGCAGCCTTACTACTACGACAGGACAGAACTATGGCTACACCTTC CASSLTTTTGQNYGYTF
- TRBJ1-5 TRBV18 - TGTGCCAGCTCCGGGGGGTTTGACAATCAGCCCCAGCATTTT CASSGGFDNQPQHF
- TRBJ1-6 TRBV12-3/TRBV12-4 - TGTGCCAGCACCCTAGGGAATTCACCCCTCCACTTT CASTLGNSPLHF
TRBD1 TRBJ1-5 TRBV18 few TGTGCCAGCTCACAGGACAGGGGGCATTATCAGCCCCAGCATTTT CASSQDRGHYQPQHF
TRBD1 TRBJ1-1 TRBV3-1/TRBV3-2 - TGTGCCAGCAGCCAAGTGATGGGACAGGGGGAGAGGAACACTGAAGCTTTCTTT CASSQVMGQGERNTEAFF
TRBD1 TRBJ1-5 TRBV24-1 once TGTGCCACCAGTGATCGGACAGGGGCTCAGCCCCAGCATTTT CATSDRTGAQPQHF
- TRBJ1-6 TRBV27 - TGTGCCAGCAGGAGCTCCTATAATTCACCCCTCCACTTT CASRSSYNSPLHF
TRBD1 TRBJ1-2 TRBV4-2 - TGTGCCAGCAGCCAAGGGGACAGGAACTATGGCTACACCTTC CASSQGDRNYGYTF
- TRBJ1-3 TRBV14 - TGTGCCAGCAGCCAGAACCGGGACCCCGGGTTGAGCACCATATATTTT CASSQNRDPGLSTIYF
- TRBJ2-3 TRBV9 - TGTGCCAGCAGCGTATTGGCCACCACAGATACGCAGTATTTT CASSVLATTDTQYF
- TRBJ2-7 TRBV19 - TGTGCCAGTAGTATTTGGTCCGGGAAAGGCTCCTACGAGCAGTACTTC CASSIWSGKGSYEQYF
TRBD2 TRBJ2-7 TRBV5-1 once TGCGCCAGCAGCTTGGGCGGGGGGCAGGGGCTCCACGAGCAGTACTTC CASSLGGGQGLHEQYF
TRBD1 TRBJ1-2 TRBV28 few TGTGCCAGCAGGACAGGGGTAGTCTATGGCTACACCTTC CASRTGVVYGYTF
- TRBJ1-2 TRBV5-6 - TGTGCCAGCAGCTTGGACAGGGCAAACTATGGCTACACCTTC CASSLDRANYGYTF
- TRBJ1-6 TRBV2 - TGTGCCAGTACGATCGGACAGAGCAATTCACCCCTCCACTTT CASTIGQSNSPLHF
TRBD1 TRBJ1-5 TRBV24-1 - TGTGCCACCAGTGACCCGTACTGGGGGGACAGGGTGTATCAGCCCCAGCATTTT CATSDPYWGDRVYQPQHF
TRBD1 TRBJ1-1 TRBV19 - TGTGCCAGTAGTTGGCAGGGGGGAACTGAAGCTTTCTTT CASSWQGGTEAFF
- TRBJ2-1 TRBV5-4 - TGTGCCAGCAGCCTCCCGGGGAAAACCAATGAGCAGTTCTTC CASSLPGKTNEQFF
TRBD2 TRBJ2-3 TRBV9 - TGTGCCAGCAGCGTAGCTGGCGGGGGGGCCGGGGATACGCAGTATTTT CASSVAGGGAGDTQYF
- TRBJ2-5 TRBV7-2 - TGTGCCAGCAGTGGAACTAGACCCGGTTTGGGGGAGACCCAGTACTTC CASSGTRPGLGETQYF
- TRBJ2-1 TRBV7-7 - TGTGCCAGCAGCTTAGCGGTGGACAGTTACAATGAGCAGTTCTTC CASSLAVDSYNEQFF
- TRBJ2-1 TRBV9 - TGTGCCAGCAGCGTAGGGGGCATCAATGAGCAGTTCTTC CASSVGGINEQFF
- TRBJ2-7 TRBV28 once TGTGCCAGCAGTTCTAGAATCGAGCAGTACTTC CASSSRIEQYF
- TRBJ1-2 TRBV28 - TGTGCCAGCAGTTCCCTTGATCGTGTGGGCTATGGCTACACCTTC CASSSLDRVGYGYTF
- TRBJ1-5 TRBV28 - TGTGCCAGCAGTTCCCAGCCCCAGCATTTT CASSSQPQHF
- TRBJ1-5 TRBV19 medium-sized TGTGCCGGGGGTAGCGACCTCAATCAGCCCCAGCATTTT CAGGSDLNQPQHF
- TRBJ1-2 TRBV28 - TGTGCCAGCAGTTTGTGGAGAGCTAACTATGGCTACACCTTC CASSLWRANYGYTF
TRBD1 TRBJ2-1 TRBV5-6 - TGTGCCAGCAGCCCTTTTCGTGGGGACAGGGTTAACAATGAGCAGTTCTTC CASSPFRGDRVNNEQFF
- TRBJ2-1 TRBV5-1 - TGCGCCAGCAGCCGCGATTTAGGGAGTGAGCAGTTCTTC CASSRDLGSEQFF
TRBD2 TRBJ2-4 TRBV3-1/TRBV3-2 - TGTGCCAGCAGCCCCCCGGGACTAGCGGGGACAAACATTCAGTACTTC CASSPPGLAGTNIQYF